The entry below gives a single TCR beta chain sequence along with its context. Its antigen is undetermined. This CDR3 is built from 15 residues. V was pared by 3 bases and J by 3 bases, with 6 bases of the junction left unmatched. CDR1 and CDR2 from the germline V gene are MNHEY and SMNVEV (reference sequence). The sample originates from a study of shared clonotypes between healthy human individuals. Study conclusions and caveats: Tissues were not sampled, only blood, and their repertoires likely differ.

TCRdb keeps only in-frame clones here, not all; method: immunoSEQ multiplex PCR. The table includes some 1.5 million clones, around 97% detected once. Sequenced input: naive CD4+ T cells sorted from blood. Subset in this sample: CD45RA+ positively selected. The rearrangement links TRBV27 to TRBJ1-1, with 8 bases aligning to TRBD1. The sequence derives from a man younger than 45 in good health. Here the CDR3 reads CASSFLDRVDTEAFF. The CDR3 DNA follows: TGTGCCAGCAGTTTTTTGGACAGGGTTGACACTGAAGCTTTCTTT.